What follows are 10 T cell receptor beta chains derived from one specimen sequenced in a study of blood T cell repertoires in COVID-19. Clones were read by immunoSEQ multiplex PCR, and TCRdb kept only the in-frame ones, dropping some. The repertoire has roughly 270,000 clones, approximately 88% of them found once; the top ten carry roughly 9.1%. Sequenced input: peripheral blood. These receptors were obtained from a man between 18 and 29 years old with active or convalescent COVID-19.

The genes are TRBV3-1 (or the pseudogene TRBV3-2) and TRBJ2-3; a possible D gene is TRBD1 (8 bases). Per germline, CDR1 LGHDT and CDR2 YNNKEL (reference sequence). Trimming took 0 bases from V and 5 from J, leaving 15 bases between them. The CDR3 sequence is 16 residues long. For the CDR3, the DNA is TGTGCCAGCAGCCAAGATCGACAGGGGAGGGGAGATACGCAGTATTTT. Protein product: CASSQDRQGRGDTQYF.

This chain connects TRBV7-2 to TRBJ2-1; D is uncertain. V was clipped by 4 bases and J by 4 bases, with 5 bases between them. The CDR3 totals 12 residues. In germline, CDR1 is SGHTA, CDR2 FQGNSA. This chain's CDR3 is CASSSQYNEQFF. The CDR3 DNA follows: TGTGCCAGCAGCTCTCAGTACAATGAGCAGTTCTTC.

This chain uses TRBV4-3 with TRBJ1-2, with D unclear. Between the trimmed V and J ends, which lost 4 bases and 11 bases, there was a span of 17 bases. Per the germline V gene, CDR1 is LGHNA and CDR2 is YSLEER. There are 13 residues in the CDR3. CDR3 sequence: CASSPFLGGGYTF. CDR3 nucleotides: TGCGCCAGCAGCCCCTTCCTAGGCGGCGGGTACACCTTC.

The rearrangement uses TRBV27 and TRBJ1-1; 9 nucleotides agree with TRBD1. V was clipped by 5 bases and J by 4 bases; unmatched bases: 5. Germline loops: CDR1 MNHEY, CDR2 SMNVEV (reference sequence). This CDR3 spans 14 amino acids. The CDR3 nucleotides are TGTGCCAGCAGTCTCCGACAGGGGGTCACTGAAGCTTTCTTT. The encoded protein is CASSLRQGVTEAFF.

V usage is TRBV12-3 or TRBV12-4 and J usage is TRBJ1-5, with D unresolved. Trimming shortened V by 5 bases and J by 5 bases, and 7 bases separated the two germline ends. The CDR3 spans 12 residues. This CDR3 reads CASSPLDQPQHF. CDR3 DNA: TGTGCCAGCAGTCCCCTAGATCAGCCCCAGCATTTT.

The chain recombines TRBV5-6 with TRBJ2-3; 7 bases map to TRBD1. The CDR3 runs to 13 residues. The V gene end was trimmed by 4 bases and the J gene end by 8 bases; junction bases not matched to a gene: 7. Germline values: CDR1 SGHDT, CDR2 YYEEEE. CDR3 bases: TGTGCCAGCAGCCCCTCCTCAGGGGGTACGCAGTATTTT. Its translation is CASSPSSGGTQYF. The full variable domain, with the rest looked up from reference TRBV5-6 and TRBJ2-3, is DAGVTQSPTHLIKTRGQQVTLRCSPKSGHDTVSWYQQALGQGPQFIFQYYEEEERQRGNFPDRFSGHQFPNYSSELNVNALLLGDSALYLCASSPSSGGTQYFGPGTRLTVL.

The chain combines TRBV6-5 with TRBJ2-7; maybe TRBD1 (6 bases). Trimming stripped 5 bases from V and 3 bases from J, with 8 bases between. The CDR3 spans 12 residues. In germline, CDR1 is MNHEY, CDR2 SVGAGI. The CDR3 sequence is CASSTGHYEQYF. The CDR3 coding sequence is TGTGCCAGCAGTACGGGACACTACGAGCAGTACTTC.

The J gene is TRBJ2-3, the V gene TRBV11-3, with a possible D match to TRBD1 (7 bases). CDR1 and CDR2 (germline): SGHNT, YENEEA. The germline V and J ends were trimmed by 5 bases and 4 bases, with 13 bases remaining between them. CDR3 length: 14 amino acids. As DNA, the CDR3 is TGTGCCAGCAGCCTAGGAGGGGGCCCAGATACGCAGTATTTT. Translation gives CASSLGGGPDTQYF.

This clone has more than one count but fewer than ten. The gene calls are TRBV7-9 and TRBJ2-1; D unresolved. This CDR3 region has 13 residues. Germline loops: CDR1 SEHNR, CDR2 FQNEAQ (reference sequence). The V gene lost 5 bases and the J gene lost 10 bases, with 15 bases spanning the gap. CDR3 loop: CASSGHTLVEQFF. The CDR3 coding sequence is TGTGCCAGCAGCGGGCACACGTTAGTGGAGCAGTTCTTC.

DNA of the CDR3: TGTGCCAGCACGGACAGGATCTATGGCTACACCTTC. Residues: CASTDRIYGYTF. This rearrangement joins TRBV6-5 to TRBJ1-2; TRBD1 matches at 7 bases. J gave up 4 bases and V 7 bases, and 3 bases lay outside the gene matches. From germline, CDR1 is MNHEY and CDR2 SVGAGI. The CDR3 spans 12 residues.